This TCR beta chain was recovered during a study of OX40 agonist ivuxolimab in advanced cancers. Study details: Males comprised around 80% of the group, whose mean age was approximately 60 years (range about 20 to 90).

Findings of the study overall: Both blood CD4+ and CD8+ T cells showed clonal growth by week 6 at 0.1 to 3.0 mg/kg. The average count of expanded clones was higher among CD8+ T cells than among CD4+.

Sequencing was performed with immunoSEQ multiplex PCR; in TCRdb, only in-frame clones are kept and a portion is missing. The repertoire includes 50,000 to 70,000 clones, around nine tenths of them detected once, and under 0.8% sits in the top ten. The cohort excluded patients with autoimmune disease history or systemic immunosuppression. The sample holds one count of this clone. Its cognate antigen is unknown. This CDR3 has 16 amino acids. With 5 bases clipped from V and 6 bases from J, the junction kept 15 bases outside the gene matches. Germline CDR1 reads SGHDN; CDR2 reads FVKESK. The input for sequencing was CD4+ or CD8+ T cells sorted from blood, taken in a trial of the OX40 agonist ivuxolimab. The receptor was isolated from an adult with an advanced solid tumor such as melanoma, head and neck, liver or kidney cancer. The chain recombines TRBV14 with TRBJ2-7; 8 nucleotides match TRBD1. Written as DNA, the CDR3 is TGTGCCAGCAGCGAGAGCCGGGACAGGAAATCGGGCGAGCAGTACTTC. Translated: CASSESRDRKSGEQYF.